Following are 7 T cell receptor beta chains from one sample sequenced in a study of Ad26.COV2.S vaccination and SARS-CoV-2 variants. Sequencing used immunoSEQ multiplex PCR; TCRdb keeps in-frame clones, though not all of them. The profile covers about 680,000 clones, with about 90% appearing a single time and around 1.4% taken by the ten largest. Treatment denoted: about 20 received Ad26.COV2.S at low or high dose, single or two shots; roughly five received placebo; per-sample allocation not given. The investigators took samples on day 63 after the first vaccine or placebo injection. The source material was peripheral blood, sampled in a trial of Ad26.COV2.S vaccine versus placebo. The origin of the receptors is a person aged 18 to 65 who received the Ad26.COV2.S COVID-19 vaccine or a placebo.

The rearrangement joins TRBV24-1 to TRBJ2-1, with D uncertain. Germline CDR1 is KGHDR and CDR2 is SFDVKD. Trimming pared 0 bases from V and 4 bases from J, leaving 9 bases between. The CDR3 loop spans 15 amino acids. The CDR3 sequence: CATSDLADLYNEQFF. The DNA of the CDR3 is TGTGCCACCAGTGATTTGGCTGACTTATACAATGAGCAGTTCTTC.

V gene TRBV7-9 combines with J gene TRBJ1-1; TRBD1 might be the D (6 bases). This CDR3 spans 16 amino acids. From germline, CDR1 is SEHNR and CDR2 FQNEAQ (reference sequence). Trimming left V 4 bases short and J 1 base short, with 16 bases between. The CDR3 nucleotides are TGTGCCAGCAGCTCCCCCTACAGGGACACGAACACTGAAGCTTTCTTT. It codes for CASSSPYRDTNTEAFF.

The V and J genes are TRBV29-1 and TRBJ1-1; D unclear. From germline, CDR1 is SQVTM and CDR2 ANQGSEA. The CDR3 has 13 amino acids. The V end lost 7 bases, the J end lost 0 bases, and 12 bases lay between the germline ends. CDR3 loop: CSATDFLNTEAFF. CDR3 bases: TGCAGCGCGACGGACTTCCTGAACACTGAAGCTTTCTTT. Complete variable domain (other parts from reference TRBV29-1 and TRBJ1-1): SAVISQKPSRDICQRGTSLTIQCQVDSQVTMMFWYRQQPGQSLTLIATANQGSEATYESGFVIDKFPISRPNLTFSTLTVSNMSPEDSSIYLCSATDFLNTEAFFGQGTRLTVV.

This clone was seen only once. This sequence joins TRBV5-1 and TRBJ2-3; D perhaps matches TRBD1 (6 bases). The length of the CDR3 is 14 residues. The germline V and J ends were trimmed by 4 bases and 3 bases, with 12 bases remaining between them. The germline gives CDR1 SGHRS, CDR2 YFSETQ. CDR3 sequence: CASSLDSGTDTQYF. As DNA, the CDR3 is TGCGCCAGCAGCCTGGACAGTGGAACAGATACGCAGTATTTT.

The V call is TRBV19, the J call TRBJ2-2; the match to TRBD2 covers 12 bases. CDR1 and CDR2 (germline): LNHDA, SQIVND (reference sequence). V lost 7 bases to trimming and J lost 4 bases; unmatched junction nucleotides: 16. The length of the CDR3 is 19 residues. DNA of the CDR3: TGTGCCAGTACCCTCCCTGGATTGACTAGCGGGAGAATCACCGGGGAGCTGTTTTTT. Protein: CASTLPGLTSGRITGELFF.

V gene TRBV12-3 or TRBV12-4 combines with J gene TRBJ1-5; unclear D gene. This CDR3 has 13 residues. V was trimmed by 7 bases and J by 4 bases, leaving 11 bases between them. The CDR3 coding sequence is TGTGCCAGCAAGGGTATGGGAAATCAGCCCCAGCATTTT. This encodes CASKGMGNQPQHF.

The chain combines TRBV7-2 with TRBJ1-5, with D maybe TRBD1 (5 bases). The V gene lost 1 base and the J gene lost 0 bases, with 7 bases spanning the gap. Germline lookup yields CDR1 SGHTA and CDR2 FQGNSA. This CDR3 has 15 residues. The CDR3 DNA is TGTGCCAGCAGCTTAGAGGGACTTAGCAATCAGCCCCAGCATTTT. Protein sequence: CASSLEGLSNQPQHF.